In its sample, the clone carrying this TCR beta chain was seen a few times. What it recognizes is unknown. Losses at the gene ends were 0 bases for V and 5 bases for J; bases not matched to a gene: 7. The germline V gene encodes CDR1 SGHRS and CDR2 YFSETQ. The CDR3 is made up of 16 amino acids. The record originates from a study of identical twins. Study findings and constraints: Insertion counts were lower in abundant cord blood beta clonotypes, a trend that memory repertoires did not show. Instead of following the same donors, the conclusions were based on cross-sectional statistical analysis.

Unique molecular identifiers were in the cDNA, with template-switch universal primer binding. Using its own MiXCR run on the 5' RACE reads, TCRdb lists one record per CDR3 protein. Here the sample spans a few hundred thousand distinct CDR3 sequences, 9.6% being singletons. This same sample was also taken into another study, of yellow fever vaccine responses in identical twins. This second study says: A vaccine T cell response that seemed partly convergent and partly personalized was reported in twins.

The sequenced sample consisted of PBMCs. The chain joins TRBV5-1 to TRBJ2-1; 8 bases match TRBD1. This receptor was identified in a woman in her late teens or twenties in good health. The CDR3: CASSLGTGGRDNEQFF. The CDR3, as DNA: TGCGCCAGCAGCTTGGGTACAGGGGGGCGAGACAATGAGCAGTTCTTC.